This passage covers 8 T cell receptor beta chains from one sample sequenced in a study of T cells in Graves' hyperthyroidism and ophthalmopathy. TCR beta CDR3 region amplification was performed from RNA transcripts. The TCR CDR3 was amplified in a first-round RT-PCR using the HTBI primer set. TCRdb ran MiXCR on the multiplex PCR reads and lists one entry per CDR3 protein. Of around 350,000 distinct CDR3 sequences in the sample, roughly 17% were seen once. The specimen sequenced was blood. The source of these receptors is a woman aged 25 to 39 with Graves' hyperthyroidism that later progressed to Graves' ophthalmopathy.

The rearrangement joins TRBV11-3 to TRBJ2-2, with D perhaps matching TRBD2 (5 bases). This CDR3 contains 14 residues. Germline V gives CDR1 SGHNT, CDR2 YENEEA. The germline V and J ends were trimmed by 7 bases and 6 bases, with 15 bases remaining between them. The CDR3 sequence is CASIRVARAGELFF. The DNA of the CDR3 is TGTGCCAGCATCCGGGTAGCGAGAGCCGGGGAGCTGTTTTTT.

V usage is TRBV29-1 and J usage is TRBJ2-7; 9 bases fit TRBD2. Germline lookup yields CDR1 SQVTM and CDR2 ANQGSEA. With 2 bases clipped from V and 4 bases from J, the junction kept 9 bases outside the gene matches. This CDR3 has 15 amino acids. DNA of the CDR3: TGCAGCGTTGAATTTAGCGGGAGTGCGGGTTACGAGCAGTACTTC. Translating gives CSVEFSGSAGYEQYF.

Concerning this clonotype itself: A much larger clone differs by one base, so this may be a read error. This rearrangement joins TRBV10-3 to TRBJ2-2; D unresolved. The CDR3 is 14 amino acids. CDR1 and CDR2 (germline): ENHRY, SYGVKD. This chain's CDR3 is CVTHTQGNTGELFF. CDR3 DNA sequence: TGTGTCACCCACACCCAAGGGAACACCGGGGAGCTGTTTTTT.

This clonotype was recorded many times. The chain combines TRBV11-2 with TRBJ2-7; D possibly corresponds to TRBD2 (5 bases). CDR1 is SGHAT, CDR2 FQNNGV, per germline. Trimming pared 5 bases from V and 4 bases from J, leaving 18 bases between. CDR3 length: 15 amino acids. The CDR3 region is CASSAGYGGRYEQYF. The CDR3, as DNA: TGTGCCAGCAGCGCCGGGTACGGCGGGCGGTACGAGCAGTACTTC.

The table lists this clonotype with many counts. The V gene is TRBV28, the J gene TRBJ1-2, with a tentative D call TRBD1 (6 bases). Trimming left V 5 bases short and J 4 bases short, with 14 bases between. This CDR3 is 14 amino acids long. Germline CDR1 and CDR2: MDHEN and SYDVKM. DNA of the CDR3: TGTGCCAGCAGTCCCATAGGGGGTGTCTATGGCTACACCTTC. Its translation is CASSPIGGVYGYTF.

This clonotype appeared many times. The rearrangement links TRBV5-1 to TRBJ2-7; tentatively, D is TRBD1 (6 bases). With 2 bases removed from V and 2 bases from J, the gap between germline ends came to 8 bases. In germline, CDR1 is SGHRS, CDR2 YFSETQ. The CDR3 runs to 13 residues. CDR3 sequence (DNA): TGCGCCAGCAGCTTCGACAGGACCTACGAGCAGTACTTC. Residues: CASSFDRTYEQYF.

This clonotype showed up many times. This CDR3 reads CSASLAGVGYGYTF. CDR3 DNA sequence: TGCAGTGCTAGTCTAGCAGGGGTAGGCTATGGCTACACCTTC. This sequence joins TRBV20-1 and TRBJ1-2, with D possibly TRBD1 on 6 matching bases. The CDR3 spans 14 residues. Germline loops: CDR1 DFQATT, CDR2 SNEGSKA (reference sequence). Trimming removed 3 bases from V and 4 bases from J, with 15 bases in between.

In DNA, the CDR3 is TGTGCCAGCAGTGAAGCGCAAAGGGAAAAACTGTTTTTT. As protein: CASSEAQREKLFF. The chain couples TRBV6-1 to TRBJ1-4; D ambiguous. The CDR3 covers 13 residues. Per the germline V gene, CDR1 is MNHNS and CDR2 is SASEGT. Trimming left V 0 bases short and J 8 bases short, with 7 bases between.